These 4 T cell receptor beta chains came from one sample sequenced in a study of blood T cell repertoires in COVID-19 (dated by TCRdb to 2018 to 2021). The library was made by the immunoSEQ multiplex PCR assay. TCRdb holds this immuneACCESS table with in-frame rearrangements only. Some clones are missing; in checked studies, unresolved V genes explain under half, and the rest has no known cause. The sample profile shows about 93,000 clones; 75% to 90% of them were found once. The ten largest clones take up about 1.5% of the sample. What was sequenced was peripheral blood. The receptor set was obtained from a human donor with active COVID-19. The donor label of this sample is uncertain.

This rearrangement joins TRBV4-1 to TRBJ2-7; 7 bases match TRBD1. CDR1 and CDR2 (germline): MGHRA, YSYEKL. V lost 4 bases to trimming and J lost 2 bases; unmatched junction nucleotides: 11. This CDR3 comprises 16 residues. DNA of the CDR3: TGCGCCAGCAGCCTAGAACCCCCAGGGGGTGCCTACGAGCAGTACTTC. It yields the protein CASSLEPPGGAYEQYF.

The J gene is TRBJ1-5, the V gene TRBV4-1, with D unresolved. The V end lost 5 bases, the J end lost 3 bases, and 5 bases lay between the germline ends. The CDR3 has 12 amino acids. The germline gives CDR1 MGHRA, CDR2 YSYEKL. The CDR3 here is CASSSHNQPQHF. In DNA, the CDR3 is TGCGCCAGCAGCTCACACAATCAGCCCCAGCATTTT.

The rearrangement joins TRBV4-3 to TRBJ2-7; 10 positions match TRBD2. This CDR3 has 17 amino acids. Germline CDR1 LGHNA, CDR2 YSLEER. After removal of 0 bases from V and 4 bases from J, the junction contained 9 bases not matched to a gene. CDR3 sequence (DNA): TGCGCCAGCAGCCAAGATTTTAGTGCTAGCGGGAGATACGAGCAGTACTTC. Its protein is CASSQDFSASGRYEQYF.

The chain carries TRBV5-1 and TRBJ2-7; 8 bases line up with TRBD1. Germline V lookup: CDR1 SGHRS, CDR2 YFSETQ. Trimming took 4 bases from V and 3 from J; bases not matched to a gene: 6. The length of the CDR3 is 14 residues. CDR3 loop: CASSGGQGFYEQYF. CDR3 sequence (DNA): TGCGCCAGCAGCGGCGGACAGGGTTTCTACGAGCAGTACTTC. Full variable domain (rest looked up from reference TRBV5-1 and TRBJ2-7): KAGVTQTPRYLIKTRGQQVTLSCSPISGHRSVSWYQQTPGQGLQFLFEYFSETQRNKGNFPGRFSGRQFSNSRSEMNVSTLELGDSALYLCASSGGQGFYEQYFGPGTRLTVT.